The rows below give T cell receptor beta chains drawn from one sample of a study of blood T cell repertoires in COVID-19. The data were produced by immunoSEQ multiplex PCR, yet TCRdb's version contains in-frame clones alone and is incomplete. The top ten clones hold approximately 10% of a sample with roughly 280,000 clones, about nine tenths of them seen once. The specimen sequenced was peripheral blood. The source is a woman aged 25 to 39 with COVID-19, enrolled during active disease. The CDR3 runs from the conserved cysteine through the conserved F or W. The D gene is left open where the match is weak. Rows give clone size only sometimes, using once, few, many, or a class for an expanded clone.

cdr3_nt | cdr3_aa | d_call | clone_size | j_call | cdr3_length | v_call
TGTGCCAGCAGTTTGAAGGCACTAGCGGCCTCCTACGAGCAGTACTTC | CASSLKALAASYEQYF | TRBD2 | few | TRBJ2-7 | 16 | TRBV27
TGTGCCAGCAGCTCCGTTTCAGGGTTTAACTATGGCTACACCTTC | CASSSVSGFNYGYTF | . | . | TRBJ1-2 | 15 | TRBV7-2
TGTGCCAGCAGTTCCTTGGAGGGGGGAGGGCAGCCCCAGCATTTT | CASSSLEGGGQPQHF | . | few | TRBJ1-5 | 15 | TRBV27
TGTGCCAGCAGTGAACGGACAGGGCCAACAGATACGCAGTATTTT | CASSERTGPTDTQYF | TRBD1 | . | TRBJ2-3 | 15 | TRBV6-1
TGTGCCAGCAGCCCCAATACGGGAGGTCTTGAAAACATTCAGTACTTC | CASSPNTGGLENIQYF | TRBD2 | few | TRBJ2-4 | 16 | TRBV6-6
TGTGCCAGCAGCCAAGATGGAACAGGGATAACCAATGAGCAGTTCTTC | CASSQDGTGITNEQFF | . | . | TRBJ2-1 | 16 | TRBV14
TGCGCCAGCAGCCAGGCCAGGACAGTTTCTTCAGGGCAGTACTTC | CASSQARTVSSGQYF | . | few | TRBJ2-7 | 15 | TRBV4-3
TGCAGCGTTGGACAGGGGTGGCGAGAGACCCAGTACTTC | CSVGQGWRETQYF | TRBD1 | . | TRBJ2-5 | 13 | TRBV29-1
TGTGCCAGCAGTTTAAATCTCGGGAACACTGAAGCTTTCTTT | CASSLNLGNTEAFF | . | few | TRBJ1-1 | 14 | TRBV28
TGCGCCAGCAGCCAAATACAGTCCCGCACAGATACGCAGTATTTT | CASSQIQSRTDTQYF | . | . | TRBJ2-3 | 15 | TRBV4-1
TGTGCCAGCAGTGCTCCCGTGGGAGGGGCGGCCTCGGCCCTCCACTTT | CASSAPVGGAASALHF | . | . | TRBJ1-6 | 16 | TRBV6-1
TGTGCCAGCAGCGTAGGGGCGGGCTGGGGCGAGCAGTACTTC | CASSVGAGWGEQYF | . | . | TRBJ2-7 | 14 | TRBV9
TGTGCCAGCAGCCAAGGGACAGGGCGACCTAATGAAAAACTGTTTTTT | CASSQGTGRPNEKLFF | TRBD1 | few | TRBJ1-4 | 16 | TRBV3-1/TRBV3-2
TGTGCCAGCAGCTTAGATTCAGTCAACTATGGCTACACCTTC | CASSLDSVNYGYTF | . | . | TRBJ1-2 | 14 | TRBV7-8
TGTGCCAGCAGCGTAGGAGAGCGGAACATTCAGTACTTC | CASSVGERNIQYF | . | . | TRBJ2-4 | 13 | TRBV9
TGTGCCAGTAAAATCGGCGGCGGGTCGGGCGGTGAAAAACTGTTTTTT | CASKIGGGSGGEKLFF | . | . | TRBJ1-4 | 16 | TRBV19
TGTGCCAGTAGTGATGGACAGGGGTTCAACGAGCAGTACTTC | CASSDGQGFNEQYF | TRBD1 | . | TRBJ2-7 | 14 | TRBV19
TGTGCCTGGAGTGGGTCTACCAGCGGGGGGGTCCTGTACAATGAGCAGTTCTTC | CAWSGSTSGGVLYNEQFF | TRBD2 | . | TRBJ2-1 | 18 | TRBV30
TGTGCCAGCAGCTTAAGCAACAGGCCCTACGAGCAGTACTTC | CASSLSNRPYEQYF | . | . | TRBJ2-7 | 14 | TRBV7-8
TGTGCCAGCAGCTTAATCTCCCTGCGACAGGGGGCTTTGAACACTGAAGCTTTCTTT | CASSLISLRQGALNTEAFF | TRBD1 | . | TRBJ1-1 | 19 | TRBV7-9
TGTGCCAGCAGTGAGAGACAGGGGTCGGGAAACACCATATATTTT | CASSERQGSGNTIYF | TRBD1 | . | TRBJ1-3 | 15 | TRBV2
TGTGCCTGGAGTCGAGACAGGGCCCGCCACGAGCAGTACTTC | CAWSRDRARHEQYF | TRBD1 | . | TRBJ2-7 | 14 | TRBV30
TGTGCCAGCAGTTTATCAGGGTCAGGGATCGGTAATGAAAAACTGTTTTTT | CASSLSGSGIGNEKLFF | . | . | TRBJ1-4 | 17 | TRBV28
TGTGCCAGCAGCTTAGAGGGCAGGGGCGTGCCACCCCTCCACTTT | CASSLEGRGVPPLHF | . | . | TRBJ1-6 | 15 | TRBV7-8
TGTGCCAACCAGGGAGGGTCCGGCACTGAAGCTTTCTTT | CANQGGSGTEAFF | . | . | TRBJ1-1 | 13 | TRBV2
TGTGCCAGCAGTTCTAGCGGTTTGGAAGAGACCCAGTACTTC | CASSSSGLEETQYF | TRBD2 | . | TRBJ2-5 | 14 | TRBV6-2/TRBV6-3
TGTGCCAGCAGCTTGGATACCGACAGGTACTCTGGAAACACCATATATTTT | CASSLDTDRYSGNTIYF | . | . | TRBJ1-3 | 17 | TRBV5-6
TGTGCCAGCAGTCTATTTCCGGGACTAGACTACAATGAGCAGTTCTTC | CASSLFPGLDYNEQFF | TRBD2 | . | TRBJ2-1 | 16 | TRBV6-2/TRBV6-3
TGTGCCAGCAGCTTAGGTTCAGGGGGCAATGGCAATCAGCCCCAGCATTTT | CASSLGSGGNGNQPQHF | TRBD1 | . | TRBJ1-5 | 17 | TRBV7-9
TGTGCCAGCTCACCACCGTCGGGGGGAGACGAGCAGTACTTC | CASSPPSGGDEQYF | TRBD2 | once | TRBJ2-7 | 14 | TRBV18
TGTGCCAGCAGTAACGGGGGGGGCCGCAATCAGCCCCAGCATTTT | CASSNGGGRNQPQHF | . | . | TRBJ1-5 | 15 | TRBV6-6
TGTGCCAGCAGTTCCCGACTAGCGGGGGGCTACGAGCAGTACTTC | CASSSRLAGGYEQYF | TRBD2 | . | TRBJ2-7 | 15 | TRBV6-5
TGTGCCAGCAGCCAAGTTCCGGGTAATCAGCCCCAGCATTTT | CASSQVPGNQPQHF | . | . | TRBJ1-5 | 14 | TRBV4-2
TGTGCCAGCAGTCCCCGGGGGGGCGCGCGGCAGCCCCAGCATTTT | CASSPRGGARQPQHF | . | . | TRBJ1-5 | 15 | TRBV2
TGTGCCAGCAGGTCTGGACAGGGGGCGCACATTCAGTACTTC | CASRSGQGAHIQYF | TRBD1 | . | TRBJ2-4 | 14 | TRBV7-2
TGTGCCAGCAGCTTGACAGATAGCAATCAGCCCCAGCATTTT | CASSLTDSNQPQHF | . | few | TRBJ1-5 | 14 | TRBV7-9
TGTGCCAGCAGTCCCTCAGGGATTGAAGCTTTCTTT | CASSPSGIEAFF | . | . | TRBJ1-1 | 12 | TRBV6-5
TGTGCCAGCAGCCTGACAGGGGAAAACAATGAGCAGTTCTTC | CASSLTGENNEQFF | TRBD1 | few | TRBJ2-1 | 14 | TRBV7-9
TGTGCCAGCAGTCGGAGGGGCCAAGAGACCCAGTACTTC | CASSRRGQETQYF | . | . | TRBJ2-5 | 13 | TRBV6-5
TGTGCCAGCAGCAAGGACAGGGCCCAAGGGTCACCCCTCCACTTT | CASSKDRAQGSPLHF | TRBD1 | . | TRBJ1-6 | 15 | TRBV2
TGTGCCAGTAGTACCGGACAGGGGAACTATGGCTACACCTTC | CASSTGQGNYGYTF | TRBD1 | few | TRBJ1-2 | 14 | TRBV19
TGTGCCAGCAGCTTGGGCCTAGCGGGAGTCGATCATACGCAGTATTTT | CASSLGLAGVDHTQYF | TRBD2 | . | TRBJ2-3 | 16 | TRBV5-6
TGTGCCAGCAGCTTAGAAACGGGAAACAATCAGCCCCAGCATTTT | CASSLETGNNQPQHF | . | . | TRBJ1-5 | 15 | TRBV7-6
TGCGCCAGCAGCTTGGTAGCGGGAGGATCCTACGAGCAGTACTTC | CASSLVAGGSYEQYF | TRBD2 | . | TRBJ2-7 | 15 | TRBV5-1
TGCGCCAGCAGCAGGGGACTAGCGGGTCAAGAGACCCAGTACTTC | CASSRGLAGQETQYF | TRBD2 | . | TRBJ2-5 | 15 | TRBV5-1
TGTGCCAGCAGCCAAGACCGGACTAGATCCGAGCAGTACTTC | CASSQDRTRSEQYF | TRBD2 | once | TRBJ2-7 | 14 | TRBV3-1/TRBV3-2